The text below deals with one T cell receptor (beta chain). Antigen specificity is unknown. The entry originates in a study of cytomegalovirus exposure and HLA in healthy donors. Whole-study results and caveats: As immune exposure information, only CMV serostatus was available.

It was with 60 Vbeta and 13 Jbeta primers that the PCR ran. TCRdb's copy holds only in-frame clones and misses some; the assay was immunoSEQ multiplex PCR. The data hold over 150,000 clones, with around 86% observed a single time. V dropped 2 bases and J dropped 3; count of bases not matched to a gene: 7. The CDR3 spans 16 residues. CDR1 is SGHTA, CDR2 FQGNSA, per germline. The sequence was obtained from a girl aged 2 to 10 in good health and CMV-seropositive. The V and J genes are TRBV7-2 and TRBJ2-1, with 7 bases identical to TRBD2. Sequencing input: PBMCs. The DNA of the CDR3 is TGTGCCAGCAGCTTACATGGTGAGCGGGGCTACAATGAGCAGTTCTTC. Amino acid sequence: CASSLHGERGYNEQFF.